In this sample, the clone carrying this T cell receptor beta chain turned up many times. The CDR3 length is 14 residues. Germline CDR1 SNHLY, CDR2 FYNNEI. The J segment lost 5 bases and the V segment lost 6 bases, leaving 7 bases of the junction unmatched. TCRdb independently ran MiXCR on the PCR reads; one entry per CDR3 protein. In the table there are about 510,000 distinct CDR3 sequences, about a fifth of which are singletons. These data originate in a study of molecular identifiers for immune sequencing clone quantification. The chain joins TRBV2 to TRBJ1-5, with TRBD1 identical over 7 bases. This TCR came from a human donor in good health. Some libraries in this study had Jurkat cell RNA spiked in. The specimen sequenced was naive CD8+ T cells from blood, with Jurkat cell RNA spiked in. Sample subset: FACS-sorted CD8+CD4-CCR7+CD45RA+ naive T cells. CDR3 sequence: CASSFDRDYQPQHF. CDR3 bases: TGTGCCAGCAGCTTCGACAGGGATTATCAGCCCCAGCATTTT.